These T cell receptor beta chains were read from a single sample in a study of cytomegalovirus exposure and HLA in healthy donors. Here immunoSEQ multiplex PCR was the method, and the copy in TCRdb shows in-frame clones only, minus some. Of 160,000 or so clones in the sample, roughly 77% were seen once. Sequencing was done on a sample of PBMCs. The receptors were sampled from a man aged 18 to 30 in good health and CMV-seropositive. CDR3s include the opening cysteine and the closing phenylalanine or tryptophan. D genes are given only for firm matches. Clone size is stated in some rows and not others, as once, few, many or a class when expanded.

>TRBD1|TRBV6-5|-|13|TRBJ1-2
TGTGCCAGCAGTTACGCCCAGGGGGACGGCTACACCTTC
CASSYAQGDGYTF
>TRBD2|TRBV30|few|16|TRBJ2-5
TGTGCCTGGAGTGAGGCGGGGGGAGCTTCGAGGGTGACCCAGTACTTC
CAWSEAGGASRVTQYF
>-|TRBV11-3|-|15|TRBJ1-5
TGTGCCAGCAGCTTATGGGCAGGGGGCAATCAGCCCCAGCATTTT
CASSLWAGGNQPQHF
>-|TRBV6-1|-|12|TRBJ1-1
TGTGCCAGCAGCGCCAGGAACACTGAAGCTTTCTTT
CASSARNTEAFF
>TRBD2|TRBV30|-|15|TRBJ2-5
TGTGCCTGGAGTGTACTTAGCGGGAGGTCCGAGACCCAGTACTTC
CAWSVLSGRSETQYF
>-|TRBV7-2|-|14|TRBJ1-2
TGTGCCAGCGGGGCAGGTTTAGCTAACTATGGCTACACCTTC
CASGAGLANYGYTF
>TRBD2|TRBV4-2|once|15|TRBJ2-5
TGTGCCAGCAGCCAGGCCGGGACTAGCGATGAGACCCAGTACTTC
CASSQAGTSDETQYF
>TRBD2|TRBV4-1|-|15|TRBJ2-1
TGCGCCAGCAGCCAACGGACTAGCGAATACAATGAGCAGTTCTTC
CASSQRTSEYNEQFF
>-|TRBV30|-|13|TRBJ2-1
TGTGCCTGGAGTCTCGGACAGAGTAATGAGCAGTTCTTC
CAWSLGQSNEQFF
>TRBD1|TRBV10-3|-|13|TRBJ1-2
TGTGCCATCAGTGAGACAGGGGAGGATGGCTACACCTTC
CAISETGEDGYTF
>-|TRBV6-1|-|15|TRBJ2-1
TGTGCCAGCAGAAGGGACTTGAGCTCCTACAATGAGCAGTTCTTC
CASRRDLSSYNEQFF
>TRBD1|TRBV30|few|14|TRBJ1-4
TGTGCCTGGAGTCTGGGGACAGGGGGAGAAAAACTGTTTTTT
CAWSLGTGGEKLFF
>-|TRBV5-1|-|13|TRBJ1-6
TGCGCCAGCAGCTTCGGGGTTAATTCACCCCTCCACTTT
CASSFGVNSPLHF
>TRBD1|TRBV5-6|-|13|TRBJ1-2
TGTGCCAGCAGCCTAGGACAGGGGGAAGTTGGGACCTTC
CASSLGQGEVGTF